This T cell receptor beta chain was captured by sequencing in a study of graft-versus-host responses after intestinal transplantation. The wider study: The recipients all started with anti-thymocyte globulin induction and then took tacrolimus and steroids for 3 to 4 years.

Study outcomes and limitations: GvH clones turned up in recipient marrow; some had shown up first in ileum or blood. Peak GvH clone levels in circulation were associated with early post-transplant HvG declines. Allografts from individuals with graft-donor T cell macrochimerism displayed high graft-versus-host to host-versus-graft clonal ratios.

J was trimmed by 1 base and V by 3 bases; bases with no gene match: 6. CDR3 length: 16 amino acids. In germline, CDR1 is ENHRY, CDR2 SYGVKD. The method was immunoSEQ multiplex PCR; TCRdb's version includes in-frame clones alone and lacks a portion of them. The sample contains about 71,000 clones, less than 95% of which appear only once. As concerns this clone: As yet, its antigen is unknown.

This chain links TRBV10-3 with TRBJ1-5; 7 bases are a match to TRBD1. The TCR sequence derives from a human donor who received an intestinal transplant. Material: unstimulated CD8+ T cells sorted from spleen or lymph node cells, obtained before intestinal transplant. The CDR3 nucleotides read TGTGCCATCAGTGACGGCAGGGGGGTAAGCAATCAGCCCCAGCATTTT. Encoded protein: CAISDGRGVSNQPQHF.